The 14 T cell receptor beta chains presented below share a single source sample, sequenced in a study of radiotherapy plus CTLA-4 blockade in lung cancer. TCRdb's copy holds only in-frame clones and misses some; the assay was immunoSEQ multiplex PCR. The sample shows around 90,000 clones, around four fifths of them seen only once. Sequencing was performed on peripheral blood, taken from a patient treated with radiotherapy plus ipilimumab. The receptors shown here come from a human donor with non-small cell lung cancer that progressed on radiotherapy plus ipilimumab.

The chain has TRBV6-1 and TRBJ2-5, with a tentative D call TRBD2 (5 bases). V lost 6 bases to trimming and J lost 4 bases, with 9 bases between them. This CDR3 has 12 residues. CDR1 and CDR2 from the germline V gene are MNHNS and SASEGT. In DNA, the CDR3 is TGTGCCAGCAGCTCTAGCAGAGAGACCCAGTACTTC. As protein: CASSSSRETQYF.

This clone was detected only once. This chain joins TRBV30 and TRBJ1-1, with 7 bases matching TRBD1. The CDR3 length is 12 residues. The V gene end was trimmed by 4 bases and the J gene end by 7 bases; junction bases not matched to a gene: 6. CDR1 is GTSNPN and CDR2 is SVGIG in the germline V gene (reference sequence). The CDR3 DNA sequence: TGTGCCTGGATCTTAGGGGGCCGTGAAGCTTTCTTT. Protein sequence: CAWILGGREAFF.

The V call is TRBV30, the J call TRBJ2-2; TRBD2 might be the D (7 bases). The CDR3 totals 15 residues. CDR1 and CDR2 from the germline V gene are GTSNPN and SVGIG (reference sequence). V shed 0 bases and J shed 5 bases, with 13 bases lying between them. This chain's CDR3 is CAWSVRGGRTGELFF. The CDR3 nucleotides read TGTGCCTGGAGTGTACGCGGGGGCAGGACCGGGGAGCTGTTTTTT.

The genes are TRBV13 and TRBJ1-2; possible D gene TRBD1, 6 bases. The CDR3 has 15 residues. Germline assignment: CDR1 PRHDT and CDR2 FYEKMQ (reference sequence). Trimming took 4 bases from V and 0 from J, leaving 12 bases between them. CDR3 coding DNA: TGTGCCAGCAGCTCAGGGACAAGTACTAACTATGGCTACACCTTC. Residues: CASSSGTSTNYGYTF.

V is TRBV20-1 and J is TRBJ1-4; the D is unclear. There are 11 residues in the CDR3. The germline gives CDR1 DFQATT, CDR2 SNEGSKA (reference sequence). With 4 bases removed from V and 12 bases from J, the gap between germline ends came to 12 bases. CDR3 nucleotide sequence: TGCAGTGCTACAAAAGACACAGAACTGTTTTTT. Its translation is CSATKDTELFF.

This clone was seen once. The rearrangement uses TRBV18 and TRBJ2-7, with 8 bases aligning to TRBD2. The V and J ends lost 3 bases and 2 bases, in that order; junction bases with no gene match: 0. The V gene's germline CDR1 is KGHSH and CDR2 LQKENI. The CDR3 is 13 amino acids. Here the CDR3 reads CASSPSGAYEQYF. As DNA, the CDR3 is TGTGCCAGCTCACCTAGCGGGGCCTACGAGCAGTACTTC.

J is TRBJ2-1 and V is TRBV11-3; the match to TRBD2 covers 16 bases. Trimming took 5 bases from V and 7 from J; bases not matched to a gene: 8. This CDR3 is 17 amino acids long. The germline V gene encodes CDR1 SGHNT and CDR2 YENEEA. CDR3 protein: CASSHGTSGGALNEQFF. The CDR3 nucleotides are TGTGCCAGCAGCCACGGGACTAGCGGGGGGGCCTTAAATGAGCAGTTCTTC.

The CDR3 is CASSLGGQGFSPLHF. As DNA, the CDR3 is TGTGCCAGCAGTTTAGGGGGACAAGGTTTTTCACCCCTCCACTTT. The rearrangement links TRBV27 to TRBJ1-6, with TRBD1 as a possible D gene (6 bases). Germline V gene lookup returns CDR1 MNHEY and CDR2 SMNVEV (reference sequence). The germline V and J ends were trimmed by 2 bases and 9 bases, with 14 bases remaining between them. The CDR3 sequence is 15 residues long.

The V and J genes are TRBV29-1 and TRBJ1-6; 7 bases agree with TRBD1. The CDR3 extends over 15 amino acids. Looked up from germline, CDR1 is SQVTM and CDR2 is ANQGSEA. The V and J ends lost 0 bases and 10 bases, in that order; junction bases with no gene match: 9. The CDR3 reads CSVEDGQAPGSPLHF. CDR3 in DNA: TGCAGCGTTGAAGACGGACAGGCCCCAGGATCACCCCTCCACTTT.

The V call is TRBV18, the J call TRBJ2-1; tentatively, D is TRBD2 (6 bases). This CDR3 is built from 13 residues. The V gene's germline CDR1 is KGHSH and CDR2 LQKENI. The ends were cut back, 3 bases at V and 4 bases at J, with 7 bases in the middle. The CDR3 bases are TGTGCCAGCTCACCGGGGGGATACAATGAGCAGTTCTTC. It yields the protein CASSPGGYNEQFF.

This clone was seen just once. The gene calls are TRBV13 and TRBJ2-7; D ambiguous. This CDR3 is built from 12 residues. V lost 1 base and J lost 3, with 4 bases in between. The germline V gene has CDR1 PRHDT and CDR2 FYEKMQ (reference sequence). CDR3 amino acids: CASSLAHYEQYF. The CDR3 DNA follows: TGTGCCAGCAGCTTAGCCCACTACGAGCAGTACTTC. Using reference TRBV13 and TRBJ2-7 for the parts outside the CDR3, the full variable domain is AAGVIQSPRHLIKEKRETATLKCYPIPRHDTVYWYQQGPGQDPQFLISFYEKMQSDKGSIPDRFSAQQFSDYHSELNMSSLELGDSALYFCASSLAHYEQYFGPGTRLTVT.

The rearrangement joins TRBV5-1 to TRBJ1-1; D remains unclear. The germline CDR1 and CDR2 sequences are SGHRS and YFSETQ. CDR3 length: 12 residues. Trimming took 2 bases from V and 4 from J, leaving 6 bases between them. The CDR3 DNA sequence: TGCGCCAGCAGCTTTGGGAGCACTGAAGCTTTCTTT. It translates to CASSFGSTEAFF.

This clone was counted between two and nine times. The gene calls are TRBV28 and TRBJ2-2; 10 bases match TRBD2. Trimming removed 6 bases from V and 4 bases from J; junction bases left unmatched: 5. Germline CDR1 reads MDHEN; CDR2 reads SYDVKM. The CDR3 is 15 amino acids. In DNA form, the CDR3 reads TGTGCCAGCAGGGCTGGACTAGCGGCCACCGGGGAGCTGTTTTTT. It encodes CASRAGLAATGELFF.

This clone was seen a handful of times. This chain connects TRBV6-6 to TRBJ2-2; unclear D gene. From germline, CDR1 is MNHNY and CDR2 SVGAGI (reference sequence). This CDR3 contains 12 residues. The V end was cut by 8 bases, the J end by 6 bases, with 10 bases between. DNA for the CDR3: TGTGCCAGCCTACGGTCTGCCGGGGAGCTGTTTTTT. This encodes CASLRSAGELFF.